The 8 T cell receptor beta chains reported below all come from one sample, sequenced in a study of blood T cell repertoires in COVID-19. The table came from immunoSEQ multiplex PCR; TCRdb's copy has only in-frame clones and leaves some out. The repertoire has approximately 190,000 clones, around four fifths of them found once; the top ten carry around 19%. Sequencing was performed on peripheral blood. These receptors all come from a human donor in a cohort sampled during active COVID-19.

The CDR3 sequence: CASSLSGTGGEQYV. In nucleotides, the CDR3 is TGCGCCAGCAGCTTGTCCGGGACAGGGGGCGAGCAGTACGTC. The chain joins TRBV5-1 to TRBJ2-7, with TRBD1 identical over 11 bases. The germline V gene has CDR1 SGHRS and CDR2 YFSETQ. Unmatched junction bases numbered 3, after V lost 1 base and J lost 6 bases. CDR3 size: 14 residues.

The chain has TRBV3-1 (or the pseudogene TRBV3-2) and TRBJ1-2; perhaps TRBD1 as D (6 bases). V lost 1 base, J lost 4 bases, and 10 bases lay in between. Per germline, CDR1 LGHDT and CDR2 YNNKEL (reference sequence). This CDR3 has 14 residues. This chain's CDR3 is CASSQVGAPYGYTF. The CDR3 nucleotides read TGTGCCAGCAGCCAAGTGGGGGCCCCCTATGGCTACACCTTC.

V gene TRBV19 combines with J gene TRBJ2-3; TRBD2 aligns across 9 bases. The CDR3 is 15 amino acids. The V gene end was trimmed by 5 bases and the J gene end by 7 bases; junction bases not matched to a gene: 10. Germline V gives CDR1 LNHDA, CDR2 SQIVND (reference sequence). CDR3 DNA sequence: TGTGCCAGTAGTCCCCGAGCGGGGGGCCTGTATACGCAGTATTTT. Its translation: CASSPRAGGLYTQYF. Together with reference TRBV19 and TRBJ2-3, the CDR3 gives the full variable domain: DGGITQSPKYLFRKEGQNVTLSCEQNLNHDAMYWYRQDPGQGLRLIYYSQIVNDFQKGDIAEGYSVSREKKESFPLTVTSAQKNPTAFYLCASSPRAGGLYTQYFGPGTRLTVL.

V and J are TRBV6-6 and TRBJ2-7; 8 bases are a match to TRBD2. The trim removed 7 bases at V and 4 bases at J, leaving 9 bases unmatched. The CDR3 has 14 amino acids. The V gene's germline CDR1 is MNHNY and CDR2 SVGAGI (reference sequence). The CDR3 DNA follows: TGTGCCAGCAACAAGGCGGGGGGACCATACGAGCAGTACTTC. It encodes CASNKAGGPYEQYF.

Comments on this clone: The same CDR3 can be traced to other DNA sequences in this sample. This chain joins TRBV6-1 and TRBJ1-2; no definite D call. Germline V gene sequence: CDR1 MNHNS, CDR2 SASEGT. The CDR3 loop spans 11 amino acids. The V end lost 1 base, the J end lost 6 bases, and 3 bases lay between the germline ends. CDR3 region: CASSEGHGYTF. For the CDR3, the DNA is TGTGCCAGCAGTGAAGGGCATGGCTACACCTTC.

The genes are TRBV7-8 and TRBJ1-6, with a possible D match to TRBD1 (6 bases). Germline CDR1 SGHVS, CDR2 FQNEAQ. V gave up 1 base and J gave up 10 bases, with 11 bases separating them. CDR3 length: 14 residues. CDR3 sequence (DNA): TGTGCCAGCAGCTTAGGGCAGGGGACATCACCCCTCCACTTT. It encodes CASSLGQGTSPLHF.

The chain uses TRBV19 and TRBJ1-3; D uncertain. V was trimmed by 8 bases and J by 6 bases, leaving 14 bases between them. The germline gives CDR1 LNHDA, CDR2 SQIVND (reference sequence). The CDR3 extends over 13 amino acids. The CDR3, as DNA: TGTGCCAGTTACGACCCCGCGGTAAACACCATATATTTT. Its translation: CASYDPAVNTIYF.

The CDR3 here is CASRPTGVNEQFF. CDR3 coding DNA: TGTGCCAGCAGACCGACAGGAGTCAATGAGCAGTTCTTC. This sequence joins TRBV11-2 and TRBJ2-1; tentative D call: TRBD1 (6 bases). In germline, CDR1 is SGHAT, CDR2 FQNNGV. V lost 6 bases and J 6 bases, leaving 12 bases between the germline ends. This CDR3 is built from 13 residues.